This T cell receptor beta chain was documented in a study of T-cell reconstitution after alpha-beta-depleted transplantation in children. General study findings and limits: Surviving recipient T cells and intrathymic progenitors accounted for some patients' high TCRbeta diversity at day 60. There were reportedly several hundred expanded graft clones from which alpha-beta T cells came about two months after transplant. At the one-year point after transplant, T-cell counts and TCRbeta diversity were found to come mostly from T cells that had been newly produced.

Using unique molecular identifiers, the investigators prepared the TCRbeta library. Each CDR3 protein gets one entry after TCRdb re-called the PCR reads with MiXCR. The sample comprises about 1,000,000 distinct CDR3 sequences, 25% to 30% of which are singletons, and roughly 27% rests with the top ten. Worth noting for this clonotype: What it binds is unknown.

The germline V gene has CDR1 LGHDT and CDR2 YNNKEL (reference sequence). This CDR3 is built from 14 residues. Losses at the gene ends were 7 bases for V and 1 base for J; bases not matched to a gene: 6. The TCR sequence derives from a boy in the first two years of life who had a stem cell transplant for SCID, so the T cells may come from the graft donor. This chain joins TRBV3-1 and TRBJ2-5, with 7 bases matching TRBD2. The specimen comprised PBMCs, mostly from graft donor cells, sampled 360 days after TCRalphabeta/CD19-depleted stem cell transplant. In DNA, the CDR3 is TGTGCCAGCACCCAGCTAGCGGCCCAAGAGACCCAGTACTTC. This sequence encodes CASTQLAAQETQYF.